The present entry profiles one T cell receptor (beta chain) with its context. Antigen unknown. This entry belongs to a study of T cell responses to AZD1222 COVID-19 vaccine. Overall study findings and caveats: With two AZD1222 doses given, Spike-specific TCR breadth and depth both rose. Most donors were white British and more were female, and clonal diversity was possibly underestimated. The span of vaccine-associated CD4 TCRs extended across spike, with dominance at 160-218 and 743-854.

Trimming removed 5 bases at V and 2 bases at J, with 12 bases between. The CDR3 runs to 13 residues. Germline CDR1 is GTSNPN and CDR2 is SVGIG (reference sequence). Repertoires were generated with immunoSEQ multiplex PCR, while TCRdb's copy carries only in-frame clones and drops some. The sample contains approximately 64,000 clones, just over 90% of which appear only once. This rearrangement joins TRBV30 to TRBJ1-2, with unresolved D. The sequencing here drew on peripheral blood, taken 28 days after the second dose of the MenACWY control vaccine. The origin of this receptor is an adult who received the MenACWY meningococcal vaccine as a control. The DNA of the CDR3 is TGTGCCTGGTATACGTTAGAGAACTATGGCTACACCTTC. It translates to CAWYTLENYGYTF.